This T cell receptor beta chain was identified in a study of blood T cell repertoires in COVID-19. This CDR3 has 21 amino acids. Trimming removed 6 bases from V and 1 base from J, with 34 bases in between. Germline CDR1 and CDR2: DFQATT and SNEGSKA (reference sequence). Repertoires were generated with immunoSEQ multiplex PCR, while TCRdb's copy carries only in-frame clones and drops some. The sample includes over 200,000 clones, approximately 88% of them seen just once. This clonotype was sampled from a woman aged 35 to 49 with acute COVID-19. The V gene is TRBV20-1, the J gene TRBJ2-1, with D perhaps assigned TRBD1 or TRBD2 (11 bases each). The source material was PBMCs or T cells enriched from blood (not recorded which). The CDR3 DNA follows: TGCAGTGCAAGTCCCGGGACAGGGGGAAGGAGACTAGCGGGATCCTACAATGAGCAGTTCTTC. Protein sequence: CSASPGTGGRRLAGSYNEQFF.